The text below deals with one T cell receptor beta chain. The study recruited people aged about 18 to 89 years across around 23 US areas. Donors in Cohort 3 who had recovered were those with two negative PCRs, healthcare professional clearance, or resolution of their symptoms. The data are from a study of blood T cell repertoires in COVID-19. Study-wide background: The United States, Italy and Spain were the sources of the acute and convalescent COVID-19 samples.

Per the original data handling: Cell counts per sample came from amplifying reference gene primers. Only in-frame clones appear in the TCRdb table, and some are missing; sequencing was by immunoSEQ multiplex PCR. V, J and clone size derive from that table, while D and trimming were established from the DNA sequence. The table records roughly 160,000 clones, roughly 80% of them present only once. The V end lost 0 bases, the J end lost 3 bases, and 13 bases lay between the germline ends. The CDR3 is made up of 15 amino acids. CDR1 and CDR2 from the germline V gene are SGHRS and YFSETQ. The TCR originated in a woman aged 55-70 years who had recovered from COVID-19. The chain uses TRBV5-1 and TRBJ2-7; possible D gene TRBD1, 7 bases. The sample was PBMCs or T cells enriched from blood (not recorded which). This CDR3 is CASSLVSGGIYEQYF. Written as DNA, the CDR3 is TGCGCCAGCAGCTTGGTGTCAGGGGGGATCTACGAGCAGTACTTC.